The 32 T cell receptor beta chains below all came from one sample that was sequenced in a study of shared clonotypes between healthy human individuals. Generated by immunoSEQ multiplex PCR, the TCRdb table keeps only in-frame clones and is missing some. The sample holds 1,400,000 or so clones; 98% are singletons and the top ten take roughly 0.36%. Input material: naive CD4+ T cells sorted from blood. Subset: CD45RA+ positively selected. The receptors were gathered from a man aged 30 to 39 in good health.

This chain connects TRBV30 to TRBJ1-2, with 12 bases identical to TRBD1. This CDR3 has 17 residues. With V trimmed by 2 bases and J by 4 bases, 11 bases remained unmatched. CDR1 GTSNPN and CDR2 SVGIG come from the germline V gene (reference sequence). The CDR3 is CAWSRGDRGPSLYGYTF. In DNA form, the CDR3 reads TGTGCCTGGAGTCGAGGGGACAGGGGGCCCTCCCTCTATGGCTACACCTTC.

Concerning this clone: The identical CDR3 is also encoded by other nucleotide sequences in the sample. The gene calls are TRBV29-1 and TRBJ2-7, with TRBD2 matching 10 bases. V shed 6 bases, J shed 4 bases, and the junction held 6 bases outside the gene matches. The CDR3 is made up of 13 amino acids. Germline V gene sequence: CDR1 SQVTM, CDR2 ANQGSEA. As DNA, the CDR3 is TGCAGCGTGCGGACTAGCGGAGGTTACGAGCAGTACTTC. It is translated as CSVRTSGGYEQYF.

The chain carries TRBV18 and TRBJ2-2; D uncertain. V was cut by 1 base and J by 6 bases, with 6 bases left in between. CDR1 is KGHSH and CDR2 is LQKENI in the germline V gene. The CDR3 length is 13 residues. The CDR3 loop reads CASSPLGSGELFF. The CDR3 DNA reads TGTGCCAGCTCACCACTGGGGTCCGGGGAGCTGTTTTTT.

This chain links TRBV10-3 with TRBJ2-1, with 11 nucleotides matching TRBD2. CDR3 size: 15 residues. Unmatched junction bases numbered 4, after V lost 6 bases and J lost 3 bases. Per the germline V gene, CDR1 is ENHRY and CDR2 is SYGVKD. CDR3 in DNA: TGTGCCATCAGGTCCACTAGCGGGGGCTACAATGAGCAGTTCTTC. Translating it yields CAIRSTSGGYNEQFF.

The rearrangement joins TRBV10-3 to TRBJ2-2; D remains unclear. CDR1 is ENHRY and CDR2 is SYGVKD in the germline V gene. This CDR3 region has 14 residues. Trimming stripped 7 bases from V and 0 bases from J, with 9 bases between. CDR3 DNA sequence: TGTGCCATCAATGCCCTTTCGAACACCGGGGAGCTGTTTTTT. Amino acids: CAINALSNTGELFF.

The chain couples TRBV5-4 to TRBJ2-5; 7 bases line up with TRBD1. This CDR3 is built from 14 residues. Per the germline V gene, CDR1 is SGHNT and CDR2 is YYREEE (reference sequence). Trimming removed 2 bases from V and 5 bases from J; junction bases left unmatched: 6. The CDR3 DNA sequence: TGTGCCAGCAGCTTTCGACAGGGCGATGAGACCCAGTACTTC. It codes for CASSFRQGDETQYF.

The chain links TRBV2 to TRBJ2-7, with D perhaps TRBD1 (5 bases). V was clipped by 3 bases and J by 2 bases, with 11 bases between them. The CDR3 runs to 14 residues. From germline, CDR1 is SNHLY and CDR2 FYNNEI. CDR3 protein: CASSDAGFTYEQYF. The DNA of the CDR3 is TGTGCCAGCAGTGATGCAGGGTTCACCTACGAGCAGTACTTC.

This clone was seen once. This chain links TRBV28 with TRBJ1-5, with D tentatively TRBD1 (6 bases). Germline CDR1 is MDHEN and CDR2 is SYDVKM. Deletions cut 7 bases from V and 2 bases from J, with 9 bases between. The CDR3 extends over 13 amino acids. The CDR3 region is CASIQGRNQPQHF. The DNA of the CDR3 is TGTGCCAGCATCCAGGGGCGCAATCAGCCCCAGCATTTT.

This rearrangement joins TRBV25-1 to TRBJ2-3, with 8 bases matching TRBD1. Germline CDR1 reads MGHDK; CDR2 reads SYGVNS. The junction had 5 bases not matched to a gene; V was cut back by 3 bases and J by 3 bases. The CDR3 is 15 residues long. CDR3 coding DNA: TGTGCCAGCAGTGATGGACAGGGTAGTACAGATACGCAGTATTTT. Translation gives CASSDGQGSTDTQYF.

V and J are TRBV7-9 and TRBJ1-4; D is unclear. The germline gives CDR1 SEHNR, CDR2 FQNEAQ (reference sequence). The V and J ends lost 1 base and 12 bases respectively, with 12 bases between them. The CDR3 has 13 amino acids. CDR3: CASSLEPPSELFF. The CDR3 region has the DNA TGTGCCAGCAGCTTAGAACCCCCCAGCGAACTGTTTTTT. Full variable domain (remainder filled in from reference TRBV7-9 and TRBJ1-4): DTGVSQNPRHKITKRGQNVTFRCDPISEHNRLYWYRQTLGQGPEFLTYFQNEAQLEKSRLLSDRFSAERPKGSFSTLEIQRTEQGDSAMYLCASSLEPPSELFFGSGTQLSVL.

The CDR3: CASTKGAAQETQYF. Written as DNA, the CDR3 is TGTGCCAGCACCAAAGGGGCGGCCCAAGAGACCCAGTACTTC. The chain recombines TRBV6-5 with TRBJ2-5; tentative D call: TRBD1 (5 bases). Deletions cut 7 bases from V and 1 base from J, with 13 bases between. This CDR3 is built from 14 residues. The germline V gene has CDR1 MNHEY and CDR2 SVGAGI.

CDR3 sequence: CASCLTSGRYEQFF. CDR3 nucleotide sequence: TGCGCCAGCTGTTTGACTAGCGGGAGGTATGAGCAGTTCTTC. The rearrangement links TRBV5-1 to TRBJ2-1, with 13 bases identical to TRBD2. Germline V CDR1 and CDR2: SGHRS, YFSETQ. The CDR3 contains 14 residues. V dropped 7 bases and J dropped 8; count of bases not matched to a gene: 6.

The CDR3 sequence is CASSGGTDLYGYTF. The CDR3 DNA sequence: TGTGCCAGCAGTGGAGGGACAGATCTCTATGGCTACACCTTC. The chain recombines TRBV6-1 with TRBJ1-2; 7 bases align to TRBD1. CDR3 length: 14 amino acids. V lost 4 bases to trimming and J lost 4 bases; unmatched junction nucleotides: 6. Germline CDR1 reads MNHNS; CDR2 reads SASEGT.

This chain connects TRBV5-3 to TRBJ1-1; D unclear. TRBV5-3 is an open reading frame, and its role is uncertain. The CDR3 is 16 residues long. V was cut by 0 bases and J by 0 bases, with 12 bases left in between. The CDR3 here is CARSLGENTMNTEAFF. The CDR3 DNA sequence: TGTGCCAGAAGCTTGGGAGAAAATACAATGAACACTGAAGCTTTCTTT.

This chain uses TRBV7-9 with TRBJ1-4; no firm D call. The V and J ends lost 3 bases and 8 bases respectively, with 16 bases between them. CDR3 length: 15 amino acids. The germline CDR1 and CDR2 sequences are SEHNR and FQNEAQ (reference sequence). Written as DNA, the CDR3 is TGTGCCAGCAGCTTCGCCACGCGCTCGGGGGAAAAACTGTTTTTT. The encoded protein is CASSFATRSGEKLFF.

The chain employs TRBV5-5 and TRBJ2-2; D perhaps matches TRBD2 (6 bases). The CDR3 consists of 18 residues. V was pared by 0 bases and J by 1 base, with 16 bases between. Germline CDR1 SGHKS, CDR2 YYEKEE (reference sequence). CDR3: CASSLANPGLLNTGELFF. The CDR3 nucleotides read TGTGCCAGCAGCTTGGCCAACCCGGGACTTCTGAACACCGGGGAGCTGTTTTTT. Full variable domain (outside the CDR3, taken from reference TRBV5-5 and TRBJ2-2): DAGVTQSPTHLIKTRGQQVTLRCSPISGHKSVSWYQQVLGQGPQFIFQYYEKEERGRGNFPDRFSARQFPNYSSELNVNALLLGDSALYLCASSLANPGLLNTGELFFGEGSRLTVL.

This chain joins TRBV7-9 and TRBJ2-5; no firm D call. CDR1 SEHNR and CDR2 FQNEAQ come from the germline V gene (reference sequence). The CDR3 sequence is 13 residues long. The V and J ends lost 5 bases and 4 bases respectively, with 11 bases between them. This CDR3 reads CASSPPAPETQYF. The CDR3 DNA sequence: TGTGCCAGCAGCCCCCCAGCCCCAGAGACCCAGTACTTC.

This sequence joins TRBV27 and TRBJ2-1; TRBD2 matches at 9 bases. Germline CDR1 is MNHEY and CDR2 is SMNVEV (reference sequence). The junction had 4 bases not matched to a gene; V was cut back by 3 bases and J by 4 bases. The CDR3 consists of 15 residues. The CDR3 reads CASSLLLAGYNEQFF. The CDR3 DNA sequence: TGTGCCAGCAGTTTGTTACTAGCGGGTTACAATGAGCAGTTCTTC.

The CDR3 reads CAWSRDRGGYGYTF. CDR3 coding DNA: TGTGCCTGGAGTCGAGACAGGGGTGGCTATGGCTACACCTTC. This sequence joins TRBV30 and TRBJ1-2; 8 bases match TRBD1. This CDR3 region has 14 residues. Germline trimming cut 2 bases from V and 4 bases from J; bases unmatched to any gene: 6. Per the germline V gene, CDR1 is GTSNPN and CDR2 is SVGIG (reference sequence).

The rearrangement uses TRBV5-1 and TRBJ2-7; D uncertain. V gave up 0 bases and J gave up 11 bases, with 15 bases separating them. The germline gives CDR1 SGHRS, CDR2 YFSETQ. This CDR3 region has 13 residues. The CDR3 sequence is CASSLDYSVSKYF. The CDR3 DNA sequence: TGCGCCAGCAGCTTGGATTATAGTGTCAGTAAGTACTTC.

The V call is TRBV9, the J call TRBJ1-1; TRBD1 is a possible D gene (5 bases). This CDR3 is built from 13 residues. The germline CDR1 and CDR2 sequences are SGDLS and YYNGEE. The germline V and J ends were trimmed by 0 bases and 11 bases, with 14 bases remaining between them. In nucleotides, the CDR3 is TGTGCCAGCAGCGTAGACCAGGGAGAGAAGGCTTTCTTT. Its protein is CASSVDQGEKAFF.

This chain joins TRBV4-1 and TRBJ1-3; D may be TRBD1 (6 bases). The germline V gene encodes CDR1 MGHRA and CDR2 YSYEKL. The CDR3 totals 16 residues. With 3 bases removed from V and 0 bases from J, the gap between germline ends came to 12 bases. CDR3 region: CASSHNQGNSGNTIYF. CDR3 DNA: TGCGCCAGCAGCCACAATCAGGGGAACTCTGGAAACACCATATATTTT.

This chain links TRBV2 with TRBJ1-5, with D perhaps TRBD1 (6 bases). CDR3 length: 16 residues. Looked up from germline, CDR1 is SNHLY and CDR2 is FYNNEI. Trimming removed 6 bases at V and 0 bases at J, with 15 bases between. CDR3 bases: TGTGCCAGCAGCAAAAGAACAGGGCATAGCAATCAGCCCCAGCATTTT. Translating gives CASSKRTGHSNQPQHF.

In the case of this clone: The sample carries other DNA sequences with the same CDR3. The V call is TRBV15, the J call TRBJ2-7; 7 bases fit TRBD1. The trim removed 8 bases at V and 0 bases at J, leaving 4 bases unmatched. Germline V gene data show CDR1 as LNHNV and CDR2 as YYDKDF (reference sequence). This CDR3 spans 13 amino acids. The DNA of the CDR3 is TGTGCCACCTCCCGGGACAGCTCCTACGAGCAGTACTTC. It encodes CATSRDSSYEQYF.

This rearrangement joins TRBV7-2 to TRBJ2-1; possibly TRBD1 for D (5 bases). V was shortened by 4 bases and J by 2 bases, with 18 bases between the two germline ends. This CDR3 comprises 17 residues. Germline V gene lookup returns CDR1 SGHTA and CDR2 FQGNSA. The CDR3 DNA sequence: TGTGCCAGCAGCTCATCACTCACAGGCCCGCCCTACAATGAGCAGTTCTTC. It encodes CASSSSLTGPPYNEQFF.

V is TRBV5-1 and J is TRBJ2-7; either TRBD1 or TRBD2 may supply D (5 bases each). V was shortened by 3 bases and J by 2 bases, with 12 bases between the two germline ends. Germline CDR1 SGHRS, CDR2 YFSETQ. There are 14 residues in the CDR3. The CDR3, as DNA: TGCGCCAGCAGCTACCGAGGGGTCGCCTACGAGCAGTACTTC. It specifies CASSYRGVAYEQYF.

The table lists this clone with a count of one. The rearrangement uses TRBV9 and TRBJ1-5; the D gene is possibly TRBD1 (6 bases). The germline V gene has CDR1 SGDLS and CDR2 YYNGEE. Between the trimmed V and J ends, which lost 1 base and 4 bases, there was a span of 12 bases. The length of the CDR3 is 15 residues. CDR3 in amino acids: CASSVLGGANQPQHF. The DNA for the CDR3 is TGTGCCAGCAGCGTACTCGGGGGCGCAAATCAGCCCCAGCATTTT.

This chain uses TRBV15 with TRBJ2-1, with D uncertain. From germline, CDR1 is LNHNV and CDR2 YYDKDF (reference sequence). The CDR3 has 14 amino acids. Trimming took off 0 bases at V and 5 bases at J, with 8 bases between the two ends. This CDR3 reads CATSRDRPDNEQFF. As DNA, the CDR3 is TGTGCCACCAGCAGAGACAGACCCGACAATGAGCAGTTCTTC. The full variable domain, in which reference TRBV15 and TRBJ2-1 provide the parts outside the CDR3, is DAMVIQNPRYQVTQFGKPVTLSCSQTLNHNVMYWYQQKSSQAPKLLFHYYDKDFNNEADTPDNFQSRRPNTSFCFLDIRSPGLGDTAMYLCATSRDRPDNEQFFGPGTRLTVL.

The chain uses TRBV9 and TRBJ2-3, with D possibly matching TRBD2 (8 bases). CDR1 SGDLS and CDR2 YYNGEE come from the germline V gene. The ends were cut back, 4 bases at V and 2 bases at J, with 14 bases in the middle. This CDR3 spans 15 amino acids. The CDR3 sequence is CASSTREGATDTQYF. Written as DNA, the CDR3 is TGTGCCAGCAGCACCCGGGAGGGGGCCACAGATACGCAGTATTTT.

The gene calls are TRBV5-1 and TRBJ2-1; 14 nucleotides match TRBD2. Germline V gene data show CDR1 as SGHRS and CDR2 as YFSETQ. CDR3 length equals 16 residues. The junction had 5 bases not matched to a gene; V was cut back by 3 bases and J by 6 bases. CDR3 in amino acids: CASSSGTSGSGNEQFF. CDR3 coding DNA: TGCGCCAGCAGCTCCGGGACTAGCGGGAGTGGCAATGAGCAGTTCTTC.

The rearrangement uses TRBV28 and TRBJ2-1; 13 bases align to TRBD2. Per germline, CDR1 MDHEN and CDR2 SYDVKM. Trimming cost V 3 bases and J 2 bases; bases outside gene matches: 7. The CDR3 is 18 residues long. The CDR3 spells CASSFWTSGSYTYNEQFF. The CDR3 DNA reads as TGTGCCAGCAGTTTCTGGACTAGCGGGAGCTATACCTACAATGAGCAGTTCTTC.

CDR3 coding DNA: TGTGCCAGCAGTGAAATCTGGACCCAGTACAATGAGCAGTTCTTC. This codes for CASSEIWTQYNEQFF. The chain is built from TRBV2 and TRBJ2-1; D ambiguous. V was shortened by 2 bases and J by 4 bases, with 12 bases between the two germline ends. This CDR3 has 15 amino acids. Germline V gene data show CDR1 as SNHLY and CDR2 as FYNNEI.